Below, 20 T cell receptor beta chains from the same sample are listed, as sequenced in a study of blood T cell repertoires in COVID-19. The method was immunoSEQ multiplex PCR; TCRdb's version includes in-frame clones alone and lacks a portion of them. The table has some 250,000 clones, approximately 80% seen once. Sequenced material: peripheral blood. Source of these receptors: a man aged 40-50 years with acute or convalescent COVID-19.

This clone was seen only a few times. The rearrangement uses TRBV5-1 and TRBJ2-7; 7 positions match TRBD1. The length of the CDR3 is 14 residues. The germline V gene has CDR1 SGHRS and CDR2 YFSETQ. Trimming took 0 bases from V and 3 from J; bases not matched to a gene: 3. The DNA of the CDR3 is TGCGCCAGCAGCTTGGTAGGGACAGACTACGAGCAGTACTTC. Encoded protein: CASSLVGTDYEQYF.

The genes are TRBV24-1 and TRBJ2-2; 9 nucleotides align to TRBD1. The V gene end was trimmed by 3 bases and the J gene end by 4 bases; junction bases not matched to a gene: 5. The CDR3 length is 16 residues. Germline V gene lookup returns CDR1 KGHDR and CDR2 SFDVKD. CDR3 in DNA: TGTGCCACCAGTGATCCCGGGACAGGGACCACCGGGGAGCTGTTTTTT. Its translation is CATSDPGTGTTGELFF.

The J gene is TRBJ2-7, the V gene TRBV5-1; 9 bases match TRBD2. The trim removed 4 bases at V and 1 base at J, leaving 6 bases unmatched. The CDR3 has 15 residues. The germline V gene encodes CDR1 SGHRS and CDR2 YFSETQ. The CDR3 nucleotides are TGCGCCAGCAGCCCGGATCTAGCGGGGTCCTACGAGCAGTACTTC. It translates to CASSPDLAGSYEQYF.

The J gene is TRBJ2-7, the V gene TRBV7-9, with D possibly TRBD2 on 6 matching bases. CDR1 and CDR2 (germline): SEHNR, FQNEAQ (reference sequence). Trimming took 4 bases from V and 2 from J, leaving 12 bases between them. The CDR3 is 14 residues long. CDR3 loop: CASSSSTRTYEQYF. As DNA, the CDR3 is TGTGCCAGCAGCTCCTCGACTAGGACCTACGAGCAGTACTTC.

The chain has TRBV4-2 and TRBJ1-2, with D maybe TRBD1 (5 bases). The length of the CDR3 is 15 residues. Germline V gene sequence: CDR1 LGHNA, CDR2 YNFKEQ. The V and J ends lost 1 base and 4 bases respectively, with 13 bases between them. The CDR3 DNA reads TGTGCCAGCAGCCAAGCCCGCGGGACCTTCTATGGCTACACCTTC. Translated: CASSQARGTFYGYTF.

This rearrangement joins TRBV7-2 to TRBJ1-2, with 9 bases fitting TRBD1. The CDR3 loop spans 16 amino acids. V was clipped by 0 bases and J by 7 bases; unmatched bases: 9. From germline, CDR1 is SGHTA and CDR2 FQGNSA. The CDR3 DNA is TGTGCCAGCAGCTTAGCCAGTGGGACAGGGAGAGGTGGCTACACCTTC. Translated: CASSLASGTGRGGYTF.

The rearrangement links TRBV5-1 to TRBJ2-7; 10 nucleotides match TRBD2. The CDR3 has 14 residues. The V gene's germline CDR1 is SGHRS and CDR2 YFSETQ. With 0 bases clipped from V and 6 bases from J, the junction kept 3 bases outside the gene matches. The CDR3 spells CASSLELAGSEQYF. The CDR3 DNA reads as TGCGCCAGCAGCTTGGAACTAGCGGGAAGCGAGCAGTACTTC.

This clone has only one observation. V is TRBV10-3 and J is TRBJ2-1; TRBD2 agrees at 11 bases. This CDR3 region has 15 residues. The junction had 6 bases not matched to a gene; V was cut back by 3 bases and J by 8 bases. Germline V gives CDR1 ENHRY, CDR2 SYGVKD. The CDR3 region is CAISELAGVVDEQFF. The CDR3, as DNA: TGTGCCATCAGTGAACTAGCGGGAGTAGTAGATGAGCAGTTCTTC.

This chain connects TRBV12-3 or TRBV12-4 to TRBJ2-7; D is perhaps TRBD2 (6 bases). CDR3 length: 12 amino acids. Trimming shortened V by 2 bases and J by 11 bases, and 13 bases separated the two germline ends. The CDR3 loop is CASSLLSGAKYF. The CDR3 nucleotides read TGTGCCAGCAGTTTACTATCGGGAGCAAAGTACTTC.

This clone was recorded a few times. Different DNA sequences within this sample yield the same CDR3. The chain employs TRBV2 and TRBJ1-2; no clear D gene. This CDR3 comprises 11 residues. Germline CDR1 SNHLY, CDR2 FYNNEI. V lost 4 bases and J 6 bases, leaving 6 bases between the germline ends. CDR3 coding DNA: TGTGCCAGCAGTGTGCAGGATGGCTACACCTTC. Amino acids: CASSVQDGYTF.

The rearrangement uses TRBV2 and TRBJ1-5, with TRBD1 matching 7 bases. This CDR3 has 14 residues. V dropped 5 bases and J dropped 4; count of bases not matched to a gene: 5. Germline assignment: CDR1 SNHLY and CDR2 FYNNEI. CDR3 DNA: TGTGCCAGCAGTCCCACGGACAGGAATCAGCCCCAGCATTTT. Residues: CASSPTDRNQPQHF.

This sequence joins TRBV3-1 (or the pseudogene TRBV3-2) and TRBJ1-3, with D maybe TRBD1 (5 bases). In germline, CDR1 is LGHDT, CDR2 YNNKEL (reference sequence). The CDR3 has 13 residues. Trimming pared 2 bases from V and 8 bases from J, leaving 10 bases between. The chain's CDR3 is CASSQMEGHTIYF. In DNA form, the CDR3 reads TGTGCCAGCAGCCAAATGGAGGGGCACACCATATATTTT.

CDR3 protein: CSAPGQGGTEAFF. The DNA for the CDR3 is TGCAGCGCCCCGGGACAGGGTGGGACTGAAGCTTTCTTT. This chain links TRBV29-1 with TRBJ1-1, with 9 bases that match TRBD1. Germline V lookup: CDR1 SQVTM, CDR2 ANQGSEA. The CDR3 consists of 13 residues. V shed 7 bases, J shed 5 bases, and the junction held 8 bases outside the gene matches.

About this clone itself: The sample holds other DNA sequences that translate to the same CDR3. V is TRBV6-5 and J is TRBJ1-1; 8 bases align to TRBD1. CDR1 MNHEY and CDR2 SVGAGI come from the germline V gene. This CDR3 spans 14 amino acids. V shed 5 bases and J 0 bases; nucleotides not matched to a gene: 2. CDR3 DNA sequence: TGTGCCAGCAGTCGACAGGGGATGAACACTGAAGCTTTCTTT. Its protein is CASSRQGMNTEAFF.

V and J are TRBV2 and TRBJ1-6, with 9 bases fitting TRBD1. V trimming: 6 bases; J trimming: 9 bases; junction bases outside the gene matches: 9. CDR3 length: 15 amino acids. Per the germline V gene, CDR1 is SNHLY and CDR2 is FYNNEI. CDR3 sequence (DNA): TGTGCCAGCAGCTCCGGGACAGGGCCGGGTTCACCCCTCCACTTT. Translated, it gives CASSSGTGPGSPLHF.

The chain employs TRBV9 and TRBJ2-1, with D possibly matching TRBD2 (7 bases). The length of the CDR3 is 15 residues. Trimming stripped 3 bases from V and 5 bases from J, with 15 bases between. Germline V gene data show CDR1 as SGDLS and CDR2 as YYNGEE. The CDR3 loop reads CASSGGAGAHNEQFF. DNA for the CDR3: TGTGCCAGCAGCGGGGGGGCGGGAGCCCACAATGAGCAGTTCTTC.

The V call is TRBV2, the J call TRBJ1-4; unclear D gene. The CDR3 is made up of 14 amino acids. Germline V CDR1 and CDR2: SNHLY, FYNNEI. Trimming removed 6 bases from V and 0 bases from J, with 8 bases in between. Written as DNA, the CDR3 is TGTGCCAGCAGCGCTGCAGCAACTAATGAAAAACTGTTTTTT. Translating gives CASSAAATNEKLFF.

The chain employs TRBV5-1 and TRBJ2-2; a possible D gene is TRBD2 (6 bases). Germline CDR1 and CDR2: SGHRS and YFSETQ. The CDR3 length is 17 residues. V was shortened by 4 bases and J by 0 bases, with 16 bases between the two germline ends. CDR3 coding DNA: TGCGCCAGCAGCCCTCATCCCGGGACTTCGAACACCGGGGAGCTGTTTTTT. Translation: CASSPHPGTSNTGELFF.

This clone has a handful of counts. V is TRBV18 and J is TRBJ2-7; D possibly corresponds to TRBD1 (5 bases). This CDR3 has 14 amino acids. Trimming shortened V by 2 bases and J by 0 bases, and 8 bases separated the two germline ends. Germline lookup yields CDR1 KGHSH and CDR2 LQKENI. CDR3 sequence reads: CASSPRQSSYEQYF. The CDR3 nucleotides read TGTGCCAGCTCACCAAGACAGAGCTCCTACGAGCAGTACTTC.

The CDR3 spells CASSHNLGGQGAYGYTF. DNA of the CDR3: TGCGCCAGCAGCCATAATCTCGGGGGACAGGGGGCGTATGGCTACACCTTC. This chain connects TRBV4-1 to TRBJ1-2; 12 nucleotides agree with TRBD1. CDR1 and CDR2 (germline): MGHRA, YSYEKL. V was clipped by 3 bases and J by 5 bases; unmatched bases: 10. The CDR3 contains 17 residues.